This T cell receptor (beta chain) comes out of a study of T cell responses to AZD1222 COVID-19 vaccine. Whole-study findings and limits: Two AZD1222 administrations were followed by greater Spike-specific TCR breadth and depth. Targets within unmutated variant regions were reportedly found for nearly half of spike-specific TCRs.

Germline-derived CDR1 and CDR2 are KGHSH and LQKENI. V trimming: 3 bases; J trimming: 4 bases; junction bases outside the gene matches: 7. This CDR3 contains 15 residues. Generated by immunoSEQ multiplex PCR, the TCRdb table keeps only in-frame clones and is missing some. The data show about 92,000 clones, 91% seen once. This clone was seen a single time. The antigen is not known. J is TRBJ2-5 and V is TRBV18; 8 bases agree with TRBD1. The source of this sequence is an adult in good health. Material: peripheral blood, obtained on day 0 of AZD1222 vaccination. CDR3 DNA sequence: TGTGCCAGCTCACCTCTACAAGGACAGGGAGAGACCCAGTACTTC. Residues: CASSPLQGQGETQYF.